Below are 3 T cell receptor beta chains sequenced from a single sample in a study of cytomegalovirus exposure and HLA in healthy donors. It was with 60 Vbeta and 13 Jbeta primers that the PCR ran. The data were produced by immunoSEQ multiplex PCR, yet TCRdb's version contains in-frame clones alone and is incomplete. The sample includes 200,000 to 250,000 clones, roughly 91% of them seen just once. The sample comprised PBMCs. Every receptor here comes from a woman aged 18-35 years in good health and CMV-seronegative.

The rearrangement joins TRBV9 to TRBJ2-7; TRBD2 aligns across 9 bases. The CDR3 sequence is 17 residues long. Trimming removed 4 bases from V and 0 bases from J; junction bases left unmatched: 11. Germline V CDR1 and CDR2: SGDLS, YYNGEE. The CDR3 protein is CASSPRGGAGGSYEQYF. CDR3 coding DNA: TGTGCCAGCAGCCCGAGAGGTGGAGCGGGAGGCTCCTACGAGCAGTACTTC.

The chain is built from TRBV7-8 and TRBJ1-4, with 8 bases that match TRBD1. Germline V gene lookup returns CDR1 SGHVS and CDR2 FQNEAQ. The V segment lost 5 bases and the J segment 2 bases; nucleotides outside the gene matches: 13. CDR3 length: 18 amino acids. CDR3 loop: CASSAGTGSLGTNEKLFF. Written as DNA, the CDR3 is TGTGCCAGCAGCGCCGGGACAGGAAGCTTGGGGACTAATGAAAAACTGTTTTTT. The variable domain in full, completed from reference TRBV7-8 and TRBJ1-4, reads GAGVSQSPRYKVAKRGQDVALRCDPISGHVSLFWYQQALGQGPEFLTYFQNEAQLDKSGLPSDRFFAERPEGSVSTLKIQRTQQEDSAVYLCASSAGTGSLGTNEKLFFGSGTQLSVL.

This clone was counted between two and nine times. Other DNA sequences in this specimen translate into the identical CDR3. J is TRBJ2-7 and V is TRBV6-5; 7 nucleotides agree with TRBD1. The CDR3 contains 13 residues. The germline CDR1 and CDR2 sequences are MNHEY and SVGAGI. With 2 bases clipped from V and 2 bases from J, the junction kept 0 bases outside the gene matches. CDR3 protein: CASSYQGAYEQYF. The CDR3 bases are TGTGCCAGCAGTTACCAGGGGGCCTACGAGCAGTACTTC.